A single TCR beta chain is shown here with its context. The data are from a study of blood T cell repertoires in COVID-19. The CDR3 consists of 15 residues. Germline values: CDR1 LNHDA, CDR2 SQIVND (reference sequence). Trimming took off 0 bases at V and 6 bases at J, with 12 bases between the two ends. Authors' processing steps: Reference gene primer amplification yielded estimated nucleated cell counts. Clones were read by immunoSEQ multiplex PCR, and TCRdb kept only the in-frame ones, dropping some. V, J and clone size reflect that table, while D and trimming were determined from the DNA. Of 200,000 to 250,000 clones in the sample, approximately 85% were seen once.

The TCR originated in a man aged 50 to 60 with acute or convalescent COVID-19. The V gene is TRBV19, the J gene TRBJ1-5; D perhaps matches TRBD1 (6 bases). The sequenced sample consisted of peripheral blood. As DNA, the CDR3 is TGTGCCAGTAGTATAGAGGGAGGGGGTACTCAGCCCCAGCATTTT. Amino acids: CASSIEGGGTQPQHF.